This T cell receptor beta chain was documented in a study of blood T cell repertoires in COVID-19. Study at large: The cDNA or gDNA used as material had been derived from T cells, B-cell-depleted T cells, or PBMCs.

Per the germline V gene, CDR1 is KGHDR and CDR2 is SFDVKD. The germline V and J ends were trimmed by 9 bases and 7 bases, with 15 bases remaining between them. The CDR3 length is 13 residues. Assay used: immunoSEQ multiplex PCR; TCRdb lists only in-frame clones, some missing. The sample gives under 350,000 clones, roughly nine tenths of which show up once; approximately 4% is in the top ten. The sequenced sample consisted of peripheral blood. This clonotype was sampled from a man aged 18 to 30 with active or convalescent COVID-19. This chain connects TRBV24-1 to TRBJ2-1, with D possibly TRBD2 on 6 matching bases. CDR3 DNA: TGTGCCACCCGAGGAGGGTCGGGGAATGAGCAGTTCTTC. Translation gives CATRGGSGNEQFF.